The rows below give T cell receptor beta chains drawn from one sample of a study of CXCR3-negative and CXCR3-positive naive CD8 T cells. TCRdb re-called the 5' RACE reads; one entry per CDR3 protein, DNA not given. This sample contains about 3,000 distinct CDR3 sequences. Sequenced material: naive CXCR3+ CD8+ T cells from blood. Every receptor here comes from a human donor in good health. Some clones in this sample may be carry-over from other donors' samples. Both conserved end residues are part of each CDR3. The size of a clone is reported for some rows only, either as once, few or many, or as a class for expanded clones.

14 | medium-sized | TRBJ2-1 | TRBV7-9 | CASSQGSKYNEQFF
13 | medium-sized | TRBJ2-7 | TRBV7-2 | CASSSAASYEQYF
13 | medium-sized | TRBJ2-7 | TRBV7-6 | CASSPPGSYEQYF
13 | NA | TRBJ1-1 | TRBV19 | CASKTVMNTEAFF
12 | medium-sized | TRBJ2-4 | TRBV14 | CASSQYGDIQYF
15 | medium-sized | TRBJ1-4 | TRBV2 | CASRGKTGTGEKLFF
16 | medium-sized | TRBJ2-1 | TRBV20-1 | CSAILIGLAGPDEQFF
15 | NA | TRBJ2-7 | TRBV20-1 | CSARDWIESSYEQYF
17 | NA | TRBJ1-2 | TRBV11-3 | CASSQMPSSYFPWGYTF
16 | medium-sized | TRBJ2-1 | TRBV4-1 | CASSPSASGGPNEQFF
12 | medium-sized | TRBJ1-4 | TRBV29-1 | CSVEDHVEKLFF
15 | medium-sized | TRBJ1-2 | TRBV6-2/TRBV6-3 | CASSPESGRNYGYTF
16 | medium-sized | TRBJ2-1 | TRBV6-2/TRBV6-3 | CASSRRRSSGILEQFF
15 | medium-sized | TRBJ2-7 | TRBV3-1 | CASSSPDREPHEQYF
14 | NA | TRBJ2-2 | TRBV6-2/TRBV6-3 | CASSYGTHTGELFF
11 | medium-sized | TRBJ2-5 | TRBV29-1 | CSVEWRETQYF
12 | medium-sized | TRBJ1-1 | TRBV14 | CASSELGVRAFF
15 | medium-sized | TRBJ1-1 | TRBV18 | CASSPPGGMGTEAFF
14 | medium-sized | TRBJ2-1 | TRBV27 | CASTIGAAGNEQFF
14 | NA | TRBJ1-5 | TRBV27 | CASSLSGAYQPQHF
15 | medium-sized | TRBJ2-1 | TRBV19 | CASSIIGVAGNEQFF
13 | NA | TRBJ2-5 | TRBV29-1 | CSVEEGWQETQYF
15 | NA | TRBJ2-4 | TRBV29-1 | CSVEEIGLAEYIQYF
12 | medium-sized | TRBJ1-1 | TRBV6-6 | CASSYSSQGGLF
14 | medium-sized | TRBJ2-1 | TRBV12-3/TRBV12-4 | CASSIPGLDPEQFF
15 | medium-sized | TRBJ2-7 | TRBV5-1 | CASSWLGQGGYEQYF
11 | NA | TRBJ2-7 | TRBV7-7 | CVVPRRVEQYF
16 | NA | TRBJ2-1 | TRBV6-6 | CASNSGTGGSYNEQFF
16 | medium-sized | TRBJ1-3 | TRBV6-5 | CASSYSDPYSGNTIYF
18 | medium-sized | TRBJ2-1 | TRBV7-2 | CASSLAWYPETLYNEQFF
11 | medium-sized | TRBJ2-1 | TRBV29-1 | CSPTTYNEQFF
13 | NA | TRBJ2-7 | TRBV4-1 | CASSWGGSDEQYF
14 | medium-sized | TRBJ2-3 | TRBV7-2 | CASSPGGATDTQYF
19 | medium-sized | TRBJ2-2 | TRBV29-1 | CSVRVPGQGALGNTGELFF
16 | medium-sized | TRBJ2-3 | TRBV29-1 | CSVEGGAKFSTDTQYF
12 | medium-sized | TRBJ2-3 | TRBV20-1 | CSARELADTQYF
12 | NA | TRBJ2-7 | TRBV20-1 | CSVDRGRYEQYF
13 | medium-sized | TRBJ1-4 | TRBV7-6 | CASRSDRDEKLFF